These 19 T cell receptor beta chains were sequenced from one sample in a study of blood T cells in healthy people across ages. Combining a sample-barcoded 5' primer with a J-beta primer mix, a second PCR ran for 7 to 11 cycles. TCRdb reprocessed the 5' RACE reads with MiXCR, giving one entry per CDR3 protein. The repertoire has 1 million or so distinct CDR3 sequences, 35% to 50% of them found once; the top ten carry under 20%. The material sequenced was blood. The receptors here all came from a woman aged 60-75 years in good health.

This clonotype has a handful of counts. V is TRBV3-1 and J is TRBJ1-5; no definite D call. Germline V gene sequence: CDR1 LGHDT, CDR2 YNNKEL (reference sequence). The V gene lost 0 bases and the J gene lost 3 bases, with 9 bases spanning the gap. CDR3 length: 15 residues. The chain's CDR3 is CASSQDSGNNQPQHF. For the CDR3, the DNA is TGTGCCAGCAGCCAAGACAGCGGAAACAATCAGCCCCAGCATTTT.

This chain connects TRBV10-3 to TRBJ1-2, with D possibly matching TRBD1 (5 bases). Germline CDR1 is ENHRY and CDR2 is SYGVKD. With 4 bases removed from V and 3 bases from J, the gap between germline ends came to 21 bases. The CDR3 sequence is 17 residues long. The CDR3 DNA sequence: TGTGCCATCAGTGCATCCCTGACACCTGACAGTTACTATGGCTACACCTTC. Residues: CAISASLTPDSYYGYTF.

The rearrangement joins TRBV6-5 to TRBJ1-2; TRBD1 might be the D (6 bases). The CDR3 is made up of 13 amino acids. From germline, CDR1 is MNHEY and CDR2 SVGAGI. V gave up 6 bases and J gave up 4 bases, with 12 bases separating them. CDR3 sequence (DNA): TGTGCCAGCAGCCTCGACAGGTTCTATGGCTACACCTTC. Translated: CASSLDRFYGYTF.

This clonotype was observed a few times. The rearrangement uses TRBV2 and TRBJ2-7; 9 bases are a match to TRBD1. The CDR3 covers 14 residues. The ends lost 6 bases at V and 4 bases at J; junction bases unmatched: 7. CDR1 SNHLY and CDR2 FYNNEI come from the germline V gene. CDR3 amino acids: CASRRDRVQYEQYF. The CDR3, as DNA: TGTGCCAGCAGAAGGGACAGGGTCCAATACGAGCAGTACTTC.

This chain connects TRBV30 to TRBJ2-3; D might be TRBD2 (6 bases). The CDR3 contains 15 residues. V gave up 2 bases and J gave up 2 bases, with 14 bases separating them. Germline CDR1 reads GTSNPN; CDR2 reads SVGIG (reference sequence). The CDR3 region has the DNA TGTGCCTGGAGTCCTTTTGCGGGGTCCACAGATACGCAGTATTTT. Translating it yields CAWSPFAGSTDTQYF.

As DNA, the CDR3 is TGTGCCATCAGTGAGTTAGCGGGAGCCAAAAACATTCAGTACTTC. This codes for CAISELAGAKNIQYF. The gene calls are TRBV10-3 and TRBJ2-4; 7 bases are shared with TRBD2. V lost 1 base to trimming and J lost 0 bases; unmatched junction nucleotides: 0. The germline gives CDR1 ENHRY, CDR2 SYGVKD. The CDR3 has 15 residues.

This clonotype was seen ten or more times. The genes are TRBV7-6 and TRBJ2-3; D remains ambiguous. Germline V gene data show CDR1 as SGHVS and CDR2 as FNYEAQ. Trimming shortened V by 5 bases and J by 2 bases, and 11 bases separated the two germline ends. This CDR3 region has 14 residues. This CDR3 is CASSLDPHTDTQYF. The CDR3 nucleotides are TGTGCCAGCAGCCTTGACCCGCACACAGATACGCAGTATTTT.

This clonotype was found a few times. The J gene is TRBJ2-7, the V gene TRBV11-2; 13 bases align to TRBD2. The germline CDR1 and CDR2 sequences are SGHAT and FQNNGV. There are 19 residues in the CDR3. Trimming took 0 bases from V and 0 from J; bases not matched to a gene: 8. CDR3: CASSLDGTSGIRSSYEQYF. The CDR3 region has the DNA TGTGCCAGCAGCTTAGATGGGACTAGCGGGATCAGGAGCTCCTACGAGCAGTACTTC. The complete variable domain, with remaining parts taken from reference TRBV11-2 and TRBJ2-7, reads EAGVAQSPRYKIIEKRQSVAFWCNPISGHATLYWYQQILGQGPKLLIQFQNNGVVDDSQLPKDRFSAERLKGVDSTLKIQPAKLEDSAVYLCASSLDGTSGIRSSYEQYFGPGTRLTVT.

This chain connects TRBV11-3 to TRBJ2-1; 13 nucleotides line up with TRBD2. V was clipped by 4 bases and J by 8 bases; unmatched bases: 5. Per the germline V gene, CDR1 is SGHNT and CDR2 is YENEEA. This CDR3 comprises 15 residues. This CDR3 is CASSSTSGGTHEQFF. CDR3 DNA sequence: TGTGCCAGCAGCTCGACTAGCGGGGGGACCCATGAGCAGTTCTTC.

The chain links TRBV6-5 to TRBJ1-2; a weak D match, TRBD1 (6 bases). The CDR3 has 15 amino acids. Between the trimmed V and J ends, which lost 5 bases and 3 bases, there was a span of 16 bases. Germline CDR1 reads MNHEY; CDR2 reads SVGAGI. The CDR3 loop reads CASSDDTRGHYGYTF. For the CDR3, the DNA is TGTGCCAGCAGTGACGATACGCGGGGGCACTATGGCTACACCTTC.

This clonotype was observed many times. The CDR3 sequence: CASSYGYNEQFF. The CDR3 DNA reads TGTGCCAGCAGTTACGGTTACAATGAGCAGTTCTTC. This chain links TRBV6-2 or TRBV6-3 with TRBJ2-1, with D unclear. The V and J ends lost 2 bases and 4 bases respectively, with 3 bases between them. Germline CDR1 reads MNHEY; CDR2 reads SVGEGT. There are 12 residues in the CDR3.

This chain links TRBV12-3 or TRBV12-4 with TRBJ1-6; D call uncertain. V was shortened by 6 bases and J by 10 bases, with 13 bases between the two germline ends. The CDR3 is 13 amino acids. Here the CDR3 reads CASSDIFHSPLHF. Written as DNA, the CDR3 is TGTGCCAGCAGCGACATCTTCCACTCACCCCTCCACTTT.

This clonotype was counted a single time. The chain joins TRBV29-1 to TRBJ1-2; 8 nucleotides match TRBD1. The trim removed 4 bases at V and 8 bases at J, leaving 18 bases unmatched. The CDR3 extends over 16 amino acids. Per germline, CDR1 SQVTM and CDR2 ANQGSEA. CDR3 sequence reads: CSVGTGLVLSLSGYTF. DNA of the CDR3: TGCAGCGTTGGGACAGGGCTAGTCTTATCACTATCGGGCTACACCTTC. Full variable domain (outside the CDR3, taken from reference TRBV29-1 and TRBJ1-2): SAVISQKPSRDICQRGTSLTIQCQVDSQVTMMFWYRQQPGQSLTLIATANQGSEATYESGFVIDKFPISRPNLTFSTLTVSNMSPEDSSIYLCSVGTGLVLSLSGYTFGSGTRLTVV.

In this sample, this clonotype turned up a few times. This sequence joins TRBV5-1 and TRBJ2-3; 9 nucleotides agree with TRBD2. CDR1 and CDR2 (germline): SGHRS, YFSETQ. The CDR3 spans 17 residues. The junction had 10 bases not matched to a gene; V was cut back by 5 bases and J by 0 bases. The CDR3 is CASSSTGTSYSTDTQYF. The CDR3 region has the DNA TGCGCCAGCAGTTCGACCGGGACTAGCTATAGCACAGATACGCAGTATTTT.

This clonotype was seen only a few times. V gene TRBV6-2 or TRBV6-3 combines with J gene TRBJ2-1; TRBD1 aligns across 8 bases. The germline CDR1 and CDR2 sequences are MNHEY and SVGEGT. Germline trimming cut 7 bases from V and 8 bases from J; bases unmatched to any gene: 10. The CDR3 consists of 14 residues. The CDR3: CASKPRGLKDEQFF. In DNA, the CDR3 is TGTGCCAGCAAACCCAGGGGGCTGAAAGATGAGCAGTTCTTC.

V is TRBV4-1 and J is TRBJ1-4, with a possible D match to TRBD1 (5 bases). The CDR3 consists of 15 residues. Germline V gene data show CDR1 as MGHRA and CDR2 as YSYEKL. The ends were cut back, 0 bases at V and 6 bases at J, with 11 bases in the middle. This CDR3 is CASSQEGTKYEKLFF. The CDR3 DNA is TGCGCCAGCAGCCAAGAAGGGACCAAATATGAAAAACTGTTTTTT.

For this clonotype: A much larger clone differs by one base, so this may be a read error. The rearrangement uses TRBV29-1 and TRBJ2-1; D is perhaps TRBD1 (6 bases). Per germline, CDR1 SQVTM and CDR2 ANQGSEA. Between the trimmed V and J ends, which lost 5 bases and 10 bases, there was a span of 18 bases. The CDR3 is made up of 13 amino acids. The CDR3 DNA is TGCAGCGTTAAAAACCGACAGGAAAGCGAGCAGTTCTTC. It yields the protein CSVKNRQESEQFF.

The rearrangement uses TRBV5-6 and TRBJ1-2; 7 nucleotides match TRBD1. The CDR3 extends over 13 amino acids. The germline V gene encodes CDR1 SGHDT and CDR2 YYEEEE. The junction had 7 bases not matched to a gene; V was cut back by 5 bases and J by 6 bases. The chain's CDR3 is CASSDQGVHGYTF. The CDR3 DNA follows: TGTGCCAGCAGTGATCAGGGGGTTCATGGCTACACCTTC. Supplemented by reference TRBV5-6 and TRBJ1-2, the full variable domain reads DAGVTQSPTHLIKTRGQQVTLRCSPKSGHDTVSWYQQALGQGPQFIFQYYEEEERQRGNFPDRFSGHQFPNYSSELNVNALLLGDSALYLCASSDQGVHGYTFGSGTRLTVV.

This clonotype was counted a few times. The V call is TRBV2, the J call TRBJ2-5; D is perhaps TRBD1 (5 bases). The CDR3 is made up of 12 amino acids. CDR1 is SNHLY and CDR2 is FYNNEI in the germline V gene. With 4 bases removed from V and 7 bases from J, the gap between germline ends came to 10 bases. The chain's CDR3 is CASSGSQGTQYF. In DNA, the CDR3 is TGTGCCAGCAGTGGGAGCCAGGGGACCCAGTACTTC.